Included here is one T cell receptor beta chain sequence, with context. The sample comes from a study of neoadjuvant anti-PD-1 for oral cavity cancer. Study in general: Most patients had three to four biweekly doses of 3 mg/kg nivolumab before resection.

Profiled with immunoSEQ multiplex PCR; TCRdb holds only in-frame clones, not every one. The sample has around 60,000 clones, under 85% seen once. This TCR came from a person between 40 and 85 years old with oral cavity squamous cell carcinoma. The material sequenced was PBMCs, taken before nivolumab (anti-PD-1) treatment.

CDR3 nucleotides: TGTGCCAGCAGACCCGGGACGTTTTCCTACGAGCAGTACTTC. This gives the protein CASRPGTFSYEQYF. The gene calls are TRBV6-5 and TRBJ2-7; the D gene could be TRBD1 or TRBD2 (5 bases each). The CDR3 loop spans 14 amino acids. Per germline, CDR1 MNHEY and CDR2 SVGAGI. Between the trimmed V and J ends, which lost 6 bases and 1 base, there was a span of 13 bases.